The 29 T cell receptor beta chains below come from one sample, sequenced in a study of OX40 agonist ivuxolimab in advanced cancers. Here immunoSEQ multiplex PCR was the method, and the copy in TCRdb shows in-frame clones only, minus some. The sample carries about 89,000 clones, about nine tenths recorded once. The input for sequencing was CD4+ or CD8+ T cells sorted from blood, taken in a trial of the OX40 agonist ivuxolimab. The receptors were sampled from an adult with an advanced solid tumor such as melanoma, head and neck, liver or kidney cancer.

This sequence joins TRBV11-2 and TRBJ2-5, with TRBD2 identical over 16 bases. The CDR3 length is 16 residues. Germline V CDR1 and CDR2: SGHAT, FQNNGV. J gave up 4 bases and V 5 bases, and 4 bases lay outside the gene matches. CDR3 amino acids: CASSRGLAGGGETQYF. In nucleotides, the CDR3 is TGTGCCAGCAGCCGGGGACTAGCGGGAGGGGGAGAGACCCAGTACTTC.

This sequence joins TRBV21-1 and TRBJ2-7; the table's D call, TRBD2, was not checked against the DNA. TRBV21-1 counts as a pseudogene. CDR3 length: 14 residues. The CDR3 DNA follows: TGTGCCAGCAGCAACCTGCACGGCTCCTACGAGCAGTACTTC. Its protein is CASSNLHGSYEQYF.

This rearrangement joins TRBV19 to TRBJ1-5; TRBD1 agrees at 9 bases. The CDR3 totals 18 residues. The V segment lost 6 bases and the J segment 1 base; nucleotides outside the gene matches: 13. Germline loops: CDR1 LNHDA, CDR2 SQIVND (reference sequence). This CDR3 is CASRSGTGWYGSNQPQHF. CDR3 nucleotide sequence: TGTGCCAGTAGATCCGGGACAGGGTGGTACGGGAGCAATCAGCCCCAGCATTTT. Full variable domain (outside the CDR3, taken from reference TRBV19 and TRBJ1-5): DGGITQSPKYLFRKEGQNVTLSCEQNLNHDAMYWYRQDPGQGLRLIYYSQIVNDFQKGDIAEGYSVSREKKESFPLTVTSAQKNPTAFYLCASRSGTGWYGSNQPQHFGDGTRLSIL.

The chain joins TRBV20-1 to TRBJ2-4; tentatively, D is TRBD2 (5 bases). In germline, CDR1 is DFQATT, CDR2 SNEGSKA (reference sequence). Trimming took off 5 bases at V and 8 bases at J, with 10 bases between the two ends. The CDR3 covers 11 residues. CDR3 residues: CSAPVGDIQYF. As DNA, the CDR3 is TGCAGTGCTCCGGTGGGAGACATTCAGTACTTC.

The V and J genes are TRBV5-1 and TRBJ2-1, with 10 bases lining up with TRBD2. V was pared by 0 bases and J by 7 bases, with 10 bases of the junction left unmatched. Looked up from germline, CDR1 is SGHRS and CDR2 is YFSETQ. This CDR3 has 17 residues. In DNA, the CDR3 is TGCGCCAGCAGCTTGGTCCCTAGCGGGAGCGGGGGAAATGAGCAGTTCTTC. It specifies CASSLVPSGSGGNEQFF.

By share, this clone ranks as medium-sized. The rearrangement links TRBV25-1 to TRBJ1-5, with 9 positions matching TRBD1. V was pared by 6 bases and J by 4 bases, with 1 base of the junction left unmatched. Per the germline V gene, CDR1 is MGHDK and CDR2 is SYGVNS. The CDR3 is 13 residues long. CDR3 residues: CASSGQGNQPQHF. Written as DNA, the CDR3 is TGTGCCAGCAGCGGACAGGGGAATCAGCCCCAGCATTTT.

V gene TRBV9 combines with J gene TRBJ2-1; 7 nucleotides agree with TRBD1. The CDR3 has 13 residues. V shed 2 bases, J shed 11 bases, and the junction held 7 bases outside the gene matches. CDR1 and CDR2 from the germline V gene are SGDLS and YYNGEE. CDR3 region: CASSVSDRAQQFF. CDR3 in DNA: TGTGCCAGCAGCGTGTCAGACAGGGCCCAGCAGTTCTTC.

The rearrangement links TRBV19 to TRBJ1-2; 7 positions agree with TRBD1. Germline lookup yields CDR1 LNHDA and CDR2 SQIVND (reference sequence). The ends lost 6 bases at V and 6 bases at J; junction bases unmatched: 7. The CDR3 sequence is 13 residues long. CDR3 region: CASRTDRTHGYTF. The CDR3 region has the DNA TGTGCCAGTAGGACGGACAGGACGCATGGCTACACCTTC.

V and J are TRBV20-1 and TRBJ1-1; no clear D gene. Trimming took 3 bases from V and 10 from J, leaving 12 bases between them. Germline V gene data show CDR1 as DFQATT and CDR2 as SNEGSKA (reference sequence). This CDR3 contains 11 residues. CDR3 nucleotide sequence: TGCAGTGCTAGTCGGCAGATTTTAGCTTTCTTT. Translating it yields CSASRQILAFF.

The chain has TRBV28 and TRBJ2-7; D gene uncertain. Trimming took off 5 bases at V and 2 bases at J, with 10 bases between the two ends. This CDR3 is 13 amino acids long. Looked up from germline, CDR1 is MDHEN and CDR2 is SYDVKM. Written as DNA, the CDR3 is TGTGCCAGCAGTCTTTCTAAAACCTACGAGCAGTACTTC. Translation: CASSLSKTYEQYF.

This chain joins TRBV7-2 and TRBJ2-5; D tentatively reads TRBD1 or TRBD2 (5 bases each). The CDR3 is 14 residues long. CDR1 is SGHTA, CDR2 FQGNSA, per germline. V was cut by 0 bases and J by 5 bases, with 10 bases left in between. The DNA of the CDR3 is TGTGCCAGCAGCTTAGCAGCATGGGGGGAGACCCAGTACTTC. This sequence encodes CASSLAAWGETQYF.

The J gene is TRBJ2-3, the V gene TRBV7-8, with 13 bases aligning to TRBD2. Per the germline V gene, CDR1 is SGHVS and CDR2 is FQNEAQ. The CDR3 sequence is 17 residues long. V gave up 0 bases and J gave up 2 bases; unmatched junction bases: 2. The CDR3 is CASSLATSGGFTDTQYF. In DNA form, the CDR3 reads TGTGCCAGCAGCTTAGCGACTAGCGGGGGGTTCACAGATACGCAGTATTTT. Variable domain in full (rest from reference TRBV7-8 and TRBJ2-3): GAGVSQSPRYKVAKRGQDVALRCDPISGHVSLFWYQQALGQGPEFLTYFQNEAQLDKSGLPSDRFFAERPEGSVSTLKIQRTQQEDSAVYLCASSLATSGGFTDTQYFGPGTRLTVL.

The genes are TRBV4-3 and TRBJ2-3; no definite D call. Trimming removed 0 bases from V and 1 base from J, with 8 bases in between. CDR1 is LGHNA, CDR2 YSLEER, per germline. The length of the CDR3 is 15 residues. The CDR3: CASSQDWVGTDTQYF. In nucleotides, the CDR3 is TGCGCCAGCAGCCAAGATTGGGTGGGCACAGATACGCAGTATTTT.

V and J are TRBV29-1 and TRBJ2-3; 7 positions match TRBD2. In germline, CDR1 is SQVTM, CDR2 ANQGSEA. CDR3 length: 13 residues. Trimming removed 3 bases from V and 0 bases from J; junction bases left unmatched: 0. The chain's CDR3 is CSVDGGSTDTQYF. The DNA of the CDR3 is TGCAGCGTTGACGGGGGGAGCACAGATACGCAGTATTTT.

This chain uses TRBV18 with TRBJ1-4; D might be TRBD1 (6 bases). V was shortened by 3 bases and J by 6 bases, with 14 bases between the two germline ends. Germline V lookup: CDR1 KGHSH, CDR2 LQKENI. The CDR3 is made up of 15 amino acids. The CDR3 region is CASSPSQGRDEKLFF. The CDR3 DNA is TGTGCCAGCTCACCTTCACAGGGACGGGATGAAAAACTGTTTTTT.

The V and J genes are TRBV19 and TRBJ1-5, with D unclear. The germline V gene has CDR1 LNHDA and CDR2 SQIVND (reference sequence). CDR3 length: 16 residues. The V gene lost 0 bases and the J gene lost 2 bases, with 11 bases spanning the gap. The CDR3 sequence: CASSIDDPPGNQPQHF. CDR3 coding DNA: TGTGCCAGTAGTATAGATGACCCACCGGGCAATCAGCCCCAGCATTTT.

The V gene is TRBV7-8, the J gene TRBJ1-6; a weak D match, TRBD1 (5 bases). CDR3 length equals 12 residues. V was clipped by 4 bases and J by 8 bases, with 6 bases between them. CDR1 SGHVS and CDR2 FQNEAQ come from the germline V gene. The CDR3 nucleotides read TGTGCCAGCAGCTGGGGGGATTCACCCCTCCACTTT. Translated, it gives CASSWGDSPLHF.

This chain links TRBV7-3 with TRBJ2-3; a possible D gene is TRBD1 (6 bases). Germline CDR1 is SGHTA and CDR2 is FQGTGA. V dropped 1 base and J dropped 2 bases, with 19 bases sitting between them. This CDR3 contains 18 residues. The CDR3 DNA reads as TGTGCCAGCAGCTTAATGGCCGTCCTTGGGGGCCCCACAGATACGCAGTATTTT. Translating it yields CASSLMAVLGGPTDTQYF.

The chain carries TRBV19 and TRBJ2-1; TRBD2 might be the D (6 bases). This CDR3 is 14 amino acids long. Germline-derived CDR1 and CDR2 are LNHDA and SQIVND (reference sequence). Trimming took off 11 bases at V and 0 bases at J, with 14 bases between the two ends. The CDR3 region has the DNA TGTGCCTGGCAAGGACTAAGCTCCTACAATGAGCAGTTCTTC. Its translation is CAWQGLSSYNEQFF.

The CDR3 is CASSSKPRGDTEAFF. The CDR3 coding sequence is TGTGCCAGCAGCTCAAAACCTAGGGGAGACACTGAAGCTTTCTTT. The chain links TRBV9 to TRBJ1-1; a weak D match, TRBD1 (5 bases). V lost 4 bases to trimming and J lost 3 bases, with 16 bases between them. The germline gives CDR1 SGDLS, CDR2 YYNGEE. CDR3 size: 15 residues.

This chain connects TRBV9 to TRBJ2-3; 11 nucleotides align to TRBD2. Germline lookup yields CDR1 SGDLS and CDR2 YYNGEE. CDR3 length equals 15 residues. The junction had 5 bases not matched to a gene; V was cut back by 4 bases and J by 4 bases. DNA of the CDR3: TGTGCCAGCAGCTTTACTAGCGGGGGCCCAGATACGCAGTATTTT. Translated: CASSFTSGGPDTQYF.

This chain joins TRBV25-1 and TRBJ2-1; 10 bases line up with TRBD1. V shed 2 bases and J 5 bases; nucleotides not matched to a gene: 6. Per the germline V gene, CDR1 is MGHDK and CDR2 is SYGVNS. The CDR3 covers 16 residues. CDR3: CASSEAGTGVDNEQFF. The CDR3, as DNA: TGTGCCAGCAGTGAAGCAGGGACAGGGGTTGACAATGAGCAGTTCTTC. The full variable domain, in which reference TRBV25-1 and TRBJ2-1 provide the parts outside the CDR3, is EADIYQTPRYLVIGTGKKITLECSQTMGHDKMYWYQQDPGMELHLIHYSYGVNSTEKGDLSSESTVSRIRTEHFPLTLESARPSHTSQYLCASSEAGTGVDNEQFFGPGTRLTVL.

The chain couples TRBV30 to TRBJ2-1, with TRBD2 matching 10 bases. V dropped 4 bases and J dropped 10; count of bases not matched to a gene: 13. The CDR3 runs 15 residues. Germline values: CDR1 GTSNPN, CDR2 SVGIG (reference sequence). The CDR3 loop is CAWIPGLAGAWEQFF. Written as DNA, the CDR3 is TGTGCCTGGATCCCCGGGCTAGCGGGAGCCTGGGAGCAGTTCTTC.

The chain employs TRBV5-1 and TRBJ2-3; D is ambiguous. V lost 2 bases to trimming and J lost 6 bases, with 4 bases between them. Per germline, CDR1 SGHRS and CDR2 YFSETQ. The CDR3 has 11 amino acids. CDR3 residues: CASSLLDTQYF. In DNA form, the CDR3 reads TGCGCCAGCAGCTTATTGGATACGCAGTATTTT.

The chain combines TRBV19 with TRBJ2-2; 7 bases align to TRBD2. The CDR3 is 15 residues long. Germline trimming cut 7 bases from V and 1 base from J; bases unmatched to any gene: 6. Looked up from germline, CDR1 is LNHDA and CDR2 is SQIVND (reference sequence). The CDR3 here is CASTGVAGNTGELFF. In DNA form, the CDR3 reads TGTGCCAGTACCGGGGTAGCGGGGAACACCGGGGAGCTGTTTTTT.

The CDR3 DNA is TGTGCCATCACCCCGTCTCAGGGGGCGGACTACGAGCAGTACTTC. Protein sequence: CAITPSQGADYEQYF. This chain joins TRBV10-3 and TRBJ2-7; 8 bases are a match to TRBD1. Germline-derived CDR1 and CDR2 are ENHRY and SYGVKD. The CDR3 loop spans 15 amino acids. The V segment lost 7 bases and the J segment 3 bases; nucleotides outside the gene matches: 11.

V usage is TRBV7-2 and J usage is TRBJ2-7; 7 bases line up with TRBD2. This CDR3 has 12 residues. Germline V gene data show CDR1 as SGHTA and CDR2 as FQGNSA. V shed 1 base and J 12 bases; nucleotides not matched to a gene: 6. The CDR3 loop reads CASSLGGSLTYF. The CDR3 DNA follows: TGTGCCAGCAGCTTAGGCGGGAGCTTAACGTACTTC. The variable domain in full, completed from reference TRBV7-2 and TRBJ2-7, reads GAGVSQSPSNKVTEKGKDVELRCDPISGHTALYWYRQSLGQGLEFLIYFQGNSAPDKSGLPSDRFSAERTGGSVSTLTIQRTQQEDSAVYLCASSLGGSLTYFGPGTRLTVT.

The V and J genes are TRBV28 and TRBJ2-3, with unresolved D. Germline V lookup: CDR1 MDHEN, CDR2 SYDVKM. There are 16 residues in the CDR3. With 4 bases removed from V and 5 bases from J, the gap between germline ends came to 19 bases. The CDR3 loop is CASSSPQAARGDTQYF. The CDR3 region has the DNA TGTGCCAGCAGTTCCCCTCAGGCAGCCCGTGGAGATACGCAGTATTTT.

V gene TRBV18 combines with J gene TRBJ2-7; 10 nucleotides align to TRBD1. Germline V gives CDR1 KGHSH, CDR2 LQKENI. The CDR3 totals 13 residues. The V gene end was trimmed by 6 bases and the J gene end by 5 bases; junction bases not matched to a gene: 4. In DNA, the CDR3 is TGTGCCAGCTCCGGACAGGGGGTAAACGAGCAGTACTTC. This gives the protein CASSGQGVNEQYF. Full variable domain (missing parts from reference TRBV18 and TRBJ2-7): NAGVMQNPRHLVRRRGQEARLRCSPMKGHSHVYWYRQLPEEGLKFMVYLQKENIIDESGMPKERFSAEFPKEGPSILRIQQVVRGDSAAYFCASSGQGVNEQYFGPGTRLTVT.